Below are 8 T cell receptor beta chains sequenced from a single sample in a study of T-cell reconstitution after alpha-beta-depleted transplantation in children. It was with unique molecular identifiers that the TCRbeta library was prepared. Via MiXCR, TCRdb re-called the PCR reads, giving one row per CDR3 protein. Of about 900,000 distinct CDR3 sequences listed, 25% to 30% are singletons. The starting material was PBMCs, mostly from graft donor cells, obtained 360 days after TCRalphabeta/CD19-depleted stem cell transplant. Receptors originate from a boy younger than two who had a stem cell transplant for SCID, so the T cells may come from the graft donor.

This chain connects TRBV11-2 to TRBJ2-1, with D perhaps matching TRBD1 (6 bases). The CDR3 has 16 amino acids. V gave up 2 bases and J gave up 5 bases, with 16 bases separating them. Germline CDR1 reads SGHAT; CDR2 reads FQNNGV. The DNA of the CDR3 is TGTGCCAGCAGCTTAAACAGGGCTGGGTGGAACAATGAGCAGTTCTTC. This encodes CASSLNRAGWNNEQFF. Using reference TRBV11-2 and TRBJ2-1 for the parts outside the CDR3, the full variable domain is EAGVAQSPRYKIIEKRQSVAFWCNPISGHATLYWYQQILGQGPKLLIQFQNNGVVDDSQLPKDRFSAERLKGVDSTLKIQPAKLEDSAVYLCASSLNRAGWNNEQFFGPGTRLTVL.

This clonotype has more than one count but fewer than ten. The chain couples TRBV11-2 to TRBJ1-2, with 10 bases matching TRBD1. The junction had 8 bases not matched to a gene; V was cut back by 0 bases and J by 4 bases. Per the germline V gene, CDR1 is SGHAT and CDR2 is FQNNGV. This CDR3 has 17 residues. The CDR3 nucleotides read TGTGCCAGCAGCTTAGATGGTATAGGACAGGGGGTCTATGGCTACACCTTC. Amino acid sequence: CASSLDGIGQGVYGYTF.

This chain links TRBV11-1 with TRBJ2-1; TRBD1 matches 9 bases. Germline trimming cut 5 bases from V and 9 bases from J; bases unmatched to any gene: 8. The CDR3 spans 14 residues. Germline loops: CDR1 SGHAT, CDR2 FQDESV (reference sequence). The CDR3 nucleotides are TGTGCCAGCAGCCCCCGGACAGGGGTCGGTGAGCAGTTCTTC. Protein: CASSPRTGVGEQFF.

This clonotype appeared many times. The chain links TRBV10-3 to TRBJ2-2; D unclear. Per the germline V gene, CDR1 is ENHRY and CDR2 is SYGVKD. Trimming shortened V by 3 bases and J by 1 base, and 6 bases separated the two germline ends. This CDR3 contains 14 residues. CDR3: CAISDERNTGELFF. The CDR3 region has the DNA TGTGCCATCAGTGATGAGAGGAACACCGGGGAGCTGTTTTTT.

The chain couples TRBV11-2 to TRBJ2-3; perhaps TRBD1 as D (6 bases). The CDR3 loop spans 16 amino acids. V lost 3 bases and J lost 2, with 15 bases in between. Looked up from germline, CDR1 is SGHAT and CDR2 is FQNNGV. For the CDR3, the DNA is TGTGCCAGCAGCTTTCCGGACAAGGGGGACACAGATACGCAGTATTTT. Encoded protein: CASSFPDKGDTDTQYF.

A few counts support this clonotype. The V and J genes are TRBV14 and TRBJ2-3; the D is unclear. Germline V gene lookup returns CDR1 SGHDN and CDR2 FVKESK. This CDR3 is built from 15 residues. Trimming took 4 bases from V and 1 from J, leaving 12 bases between them. CDR3 coding DNA: TGTGCCAGCAGCCCGAATGGTCTTGGCACAGATACGCAGTATTTT. Its translation is CASSPNGLGTDTQYF. Complete variable domain (other parts from reference TRBV14 and TRBJ2-3): EAGVTQFPSHSVIEKGQTVTLRCDPISGHDNLYWYRRVMGKEIKFLLHFVKESKQDESGMPNNRFLAERTGGTYSTLKVQPAELEDSGVYFCASSPNGLGTDTQYFGPGTRLTVL.

The chain has TRBV5-1 and TRBJ2-7, with a possible D match to TRBD1 (6 bases). The CDR3 totals 15 residues. Trimming left V 0 bases short and J 3 bases short, with 13 bases between. CDR1 is SGHRS, CDR2 YFSETQ, per germline. CDR3 region: CASSLVSGRGYEQYF. DNA of the CDR3: TGCGCCAGCAGCTTGGTCTCGGGCAGGGGCTACGAGCAGTACTTC.

This chain connects TRBV6-6 to TRBJ1-2; no clear D gene. There are 13 residues in the CDR3. Germline CDR1 and CDR2: MNHNY and SVGAGI (reference sequence). The V end lost 1 base, the J end lost 5 bases, and 8 bases lay between the germline ends. The CDR3 region is CASSYFSGYGYTF. Here the CDR3 DNA reads TGTGCCAGCAGTTACTTTTCCGGGTATGGCTACACCTTC.